Listed below are T cell receptor beta chains from one sample, sequenced in a study of T-cell memory formation after mild COVID-19. TCRdb ran MiXCR on the 5' RACE reads and lists one entry per CDR3 protein. This sample has 80,000 to 95,000 distinct CDR3 sequences, with roughly 25% found just once. Sequences were obtained from PBMCs or a T cell subset sorted from them (not recorded which). All receptors come from a man younger than 35 who had mild COVID-19 (a few samples of this study predate the infection). Cell type and time point are not known. The CDR3 runs from the conserved cysteine through the conserved F or W.

v_gene	j_gene	CDR3aa
TRBV9	TRBJ1-1	CASSGGTGRNTEAFF
TRBV2	TRBJ2-3	CASTRRGPTTQYF
TRBV20-1	TRBJ1-1	CSARDSREAFF
TRBV5-1	TRBJ1-6	CASSTGGSPLHF
TRBV5-6	TRBJ2-1	CASSPTDRDYNEQFF
TRBV25-1	TRBJ1-2	CASGDPTYGYTF
TRBV9	TRBJ1-2	CASSSGGGYGYTF
TRBV6-2/TRBV6-3	TRBJ2-1	CASSPDRADEQFF
TRBV12-3/TRBV12-4	TRBJ2-5	CATRRGRETQYF
TRBV5-1	TRBJ2-1	CASSLAVLTNNEQFF
TRBV6-5	TRBJ1-3	CASSPGQGALGNTIYF
TRBV2	TRBJ2-1	CASSEVYNEQFF
TRBV4-3	TRBJ2-1	CASSQDLGQGASNEQFF
TRBV6-5	TRBJ2-1	CASSLGQDTYNEQFF
TRBV6-5	TRBJ1-1	CASSYSGEGALSAVTEAFF
TRBV5-8	TRBJ2-2	CASDDRFFTGELFF
TRBV7-9	TRBJ2-4	CASSHRDGKNIQYF
TRBV7-3	TRBJ2-2	CASSSFPGGANTGELFF
TRBV7-2	TRBJ2-1	CASKVSGFGEQFF
TRBV19	TRBJ1-5	CASSSTGNQPQHF
TRBV29-1	TRBJ1-1	CSVEGGRGKAFF
TRBV11-2	TRBJ2-1	CASSPSAVGQFF
TRBV11-2	TRBJ1-2	CASSPTGTGDVGGYTF
TRBV6-2/TRBV6-3	TRBJ2-7	CASSDTLGPYEQYF
TRBV7-2	TRBJ2-1	CASSAGLAGGNEQFF
TRBV19	TRBJ1-5	CASSSIEGQGPEPQHF
TRBV7-2	TRBJ1-1	CASSQGMPEAFF
TRBV11-2	TRBJ2-5	CASSAGTSGGATFLAQYF
TRBV24-1	TRBJ2-5	CATSDLRAETQYF
TRBV20-1	TRBJ2-7	CSATDRAYEQYF
TRBV7-9	TRBJ2-1	CASSSALRTGDYNEQFF
TRBV24-1	TRBJ2-2	CATSVSAGTGSTGELFF
TRBV3-1	TRBJ2-7	CASSQDSDGFSYEQYF
TRBV4-3	TRBJ1-4	CASSQEAGAPASEKLFF
TRBV12-3/TRBV12-4	TRBJ1-3	CASSWDLGNTIYF
TRBV29-1	TRBJ2-1	CSVERMTSGDIGPYNEQFF
TRBV20-1	TRBJ2-7	CSARDIAGPSYEQYF
TRBV29-1	TRBJ2-1	CSVFTGISYNEQFF
TRBV19	TRBJ2-7	CASSYRVDEQYF
TRBV27	TRBJ2-3	CASSPGTGATDTQYF
TRBV18	TRBJ1-6	CASSYRGGTNSPLHF
TRBV6-5	TRBJ2-5	CASSYSPAESQETQYF
TRBV9	TRBJ2-1	CASSVTSGDYNEQFF
TRBV7-9	TRBJ1-1	CASSRMDRLGDTEAFF